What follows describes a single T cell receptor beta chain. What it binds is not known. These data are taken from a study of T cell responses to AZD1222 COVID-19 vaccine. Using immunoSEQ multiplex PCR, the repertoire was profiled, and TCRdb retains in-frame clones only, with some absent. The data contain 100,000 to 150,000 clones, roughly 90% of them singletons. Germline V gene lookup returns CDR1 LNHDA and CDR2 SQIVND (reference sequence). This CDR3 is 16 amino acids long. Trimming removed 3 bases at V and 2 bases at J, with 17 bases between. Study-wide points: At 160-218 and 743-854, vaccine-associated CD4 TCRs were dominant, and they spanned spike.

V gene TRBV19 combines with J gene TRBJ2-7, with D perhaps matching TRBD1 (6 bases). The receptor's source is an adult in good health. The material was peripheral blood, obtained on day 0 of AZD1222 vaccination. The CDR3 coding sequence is TGTGCCAGTAGTATTCACTCGACAGGCCTGACCTACGAGCAGTACTTC. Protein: CASSIHSTGLTYEQYF.